This is a list of T cell receptor beta chains from one sample in a study of CD8+CD57+ T cells in acquired aplastic anemia. One entry per CDR3 protein, called by TCRdb with MiXCR from the reads. The profile shows hundreds of thousands of distinct CDR3 sequences, 45% to 65% of them singletons. Material: sorted CD4+, CD8+, or CD8+CD57+ T cells (not recorded which) from PBMCs. The receptors were sampled from a human donor with severe aplastic anemia or a healthy control (not recorded which). Both conserved end residues are part of each CDR3.

v_call	j_call	cdr3_aa
TRBV20-1	TRBJ2-5	CSASSPSGGGETQYF
TRBV5-5	TRBJ2-7	CASSHVAGSSYEQYF
TRBV14	TRBJ1-1	CASSQDAGFTTEAFF
TRBV2	TRBJ1-1	CASRAGQVNTEAFF
TRBV5-1	TRBJ2-1	CASSLDNGEQFF
TRBV9	TRBJ1-6	CASSRRDWVSPLHF
TRBV24-1	TRBJ2-7	CATSASLRAAEQYF
TRBV10-3	TRBJ1-2	CAISERGGYGYTF
TRBV6-6	TRBJ1-5	CASSYRGSNQPQHF
TRBV7-9	TRBJ2-5	CASSPDRNFQETQYF
TRBV11-2	TRBJ2-2	CASSPGTRSGELFF
TRBV7-3	TRBJ2-1	CASSFWSSVGTYNEQFF
TRBV11-2	TRBJ2-3	CASSLETQGADTQYF
TRBV5-4	TRBJ2-7	CASSPPGTGVYEQYF
TRBV7-2	TRBJ1-6	CASSTRTGWDNSPLHF
TRBV5-8	TRBJ1-3	CASSLQALAGNTIYF
TRBV12-3/TRBV12-4	TRBJ1-1	CASSSKSGGAFF
TRBV9	TRBJ2-5	CASSVATGLRETQYF
TRBV6-5	TRBJ2-7	CASSRQNLLNEQYF
TRBV10-3	TRBJ2-7	CAIRAGGGSHEQYF
TRBV10-3	TRBJ2-1	CASSSSRQGRFYNEQFF